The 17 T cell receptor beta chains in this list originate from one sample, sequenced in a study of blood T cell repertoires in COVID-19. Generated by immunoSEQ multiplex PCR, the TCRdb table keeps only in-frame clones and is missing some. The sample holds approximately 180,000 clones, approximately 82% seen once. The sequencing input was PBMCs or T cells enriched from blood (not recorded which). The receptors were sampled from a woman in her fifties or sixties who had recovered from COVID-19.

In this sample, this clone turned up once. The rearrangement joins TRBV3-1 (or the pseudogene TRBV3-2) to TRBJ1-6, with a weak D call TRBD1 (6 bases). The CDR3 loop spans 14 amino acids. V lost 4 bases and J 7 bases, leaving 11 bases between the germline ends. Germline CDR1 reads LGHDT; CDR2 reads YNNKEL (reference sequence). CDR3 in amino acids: CASSLTGRNSPLHF. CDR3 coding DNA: TGTGCCAGCAGCCTGACAGGAAGGAATTCACCCCTCCACTTT.

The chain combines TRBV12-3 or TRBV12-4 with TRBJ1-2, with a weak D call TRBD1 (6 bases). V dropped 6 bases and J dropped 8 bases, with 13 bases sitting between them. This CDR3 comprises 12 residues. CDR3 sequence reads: CASRPGQGGYTF. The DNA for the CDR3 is TGTGCCAGCAGGCCCGGGCAGGGGGGCTACACCTTC.

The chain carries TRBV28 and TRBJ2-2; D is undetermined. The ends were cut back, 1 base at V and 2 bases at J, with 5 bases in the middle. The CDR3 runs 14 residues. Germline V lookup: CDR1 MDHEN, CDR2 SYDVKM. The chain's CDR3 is CASSLSVNTGELFF. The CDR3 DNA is TGTGCCAGCAGTTTATCGGTTAACACCGGGGAGCTGTTTTTT.

The CDR3 DNA reads TGCGCCAGCAGCGCCGGACAGGGAAACACCATATATTTT. This translates into CASSAGQGNTIYF. The rearrangement joins TRBV5-1 to TRBJ1-3, with D possibly matching TRBD1 (6 bases). Trimming left V 4 bases short and J 4 bases short, with 9 bases between. Germline assignment: CDR1 SGHRS and CDR2 YFSETQ. The CDR3 contains 13 residues.

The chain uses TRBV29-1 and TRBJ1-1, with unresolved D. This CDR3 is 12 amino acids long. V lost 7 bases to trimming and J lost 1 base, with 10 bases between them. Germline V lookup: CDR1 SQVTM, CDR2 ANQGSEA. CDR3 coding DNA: TGCAGCGCCGGGGAGGGGAACACTGAAGCTTTCTTT. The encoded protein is CSAGEGNTEAFF.

CDR3 sequence (DNA): TGTGCCACCAGTGATTTCTTAACCGGTGAAGCTTTCTTT. It codes for CATSDFLTGEAFF. The V and J genes are TRBV24-1 and TRBJ1-1; D unresolved. With 1 base removed from V and 7 bases from J, the gap between germline ends came to 9 bases. CDR1 is KGHDR and CDR2 is SFDVKD in the germline V gene. This CDR3 has 13 residues.

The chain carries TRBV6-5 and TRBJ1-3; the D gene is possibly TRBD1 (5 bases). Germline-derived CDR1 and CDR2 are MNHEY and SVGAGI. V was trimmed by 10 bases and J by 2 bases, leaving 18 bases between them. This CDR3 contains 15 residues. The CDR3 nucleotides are TGTGCCACCACCCCCAGGGAACCGACTGGAAACACCATATATTTT. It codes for CATTPREPTGNTIYF.

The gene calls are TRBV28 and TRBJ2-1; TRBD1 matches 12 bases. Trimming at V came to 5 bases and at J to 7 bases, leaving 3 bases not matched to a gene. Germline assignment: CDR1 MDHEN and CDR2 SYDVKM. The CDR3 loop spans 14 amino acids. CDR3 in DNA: TGTGCCAGCAGTAAGGGACAGGGGGCAAATGAGCAGTTCTTC. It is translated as CASSKGQGANEQFF.

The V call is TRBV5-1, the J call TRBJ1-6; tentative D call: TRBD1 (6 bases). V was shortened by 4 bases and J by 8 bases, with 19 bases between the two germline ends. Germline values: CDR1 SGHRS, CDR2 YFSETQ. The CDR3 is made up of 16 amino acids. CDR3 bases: TGCGCCAGCAGCGGCCTCGAGGGGGAGGGTGATTCACCCCTCCACTTT. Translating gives CASSGLEGEGDSPLHF.

CDR3 in amino acids: CASSQGQPGTQYF. As DNA, the CDR3 is TGTGCCAGCAGCCAGGGACAGCCTGGGACCCAGTACTTC. V gene TRBV11-3 combines with J gene TRBJ2-5; 7 bases map to TRBD1. The CDR3 totals 13 residues. Germline trimming cut 5 bases from V and 7 bases from J; bases unmatched to any gene: 7. Germline V lookup: CDR1 SGHNT, CDR2 YENEEA.

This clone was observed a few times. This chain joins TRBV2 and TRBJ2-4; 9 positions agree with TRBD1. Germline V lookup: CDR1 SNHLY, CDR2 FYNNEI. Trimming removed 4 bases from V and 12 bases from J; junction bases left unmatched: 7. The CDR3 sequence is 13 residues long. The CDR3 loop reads CASSGGQGIAQYF. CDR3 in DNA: TGTGCCAGCAGTGGGGGACAGGGTATTGCTCAGTACTTC.

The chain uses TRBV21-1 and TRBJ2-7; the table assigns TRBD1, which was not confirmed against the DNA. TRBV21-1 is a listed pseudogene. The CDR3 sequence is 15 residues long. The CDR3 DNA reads TGTGCCAGCAGCAGGGTCACACAGGACTCCTACGAGCAGTACTTC. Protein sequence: CASSRVTQDSYEQYF.

The CDR3 protein is CASSPVGTRGTYEQYF. Written as DNA, the CDR3 is TGTGCCAGCAGCCCTGTGGGGACTAGGGGCACCTACGAGCAGTACTTC. This sequence joins TRBV7-9 and TRBJ2-7; TRBD2 matches at 8 bases. Trimming at V came to 5 bases and at J to 2 bases, leaving 11 bases not matched to a gene. Germline values: CDR1 SEHNR, CDR2 FQNEAQ (reference sequence). There are 16 residues in the CDR3.

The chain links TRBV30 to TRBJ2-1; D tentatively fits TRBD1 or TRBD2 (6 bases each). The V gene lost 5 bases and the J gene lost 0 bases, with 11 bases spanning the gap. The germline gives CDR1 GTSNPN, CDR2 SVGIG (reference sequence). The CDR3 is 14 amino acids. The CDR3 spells CAWGGHPSYNEQFF. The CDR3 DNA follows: TGTGCCTGGGGGGGGCACCCCTCCTACAATGAGCAGTTCTTC.

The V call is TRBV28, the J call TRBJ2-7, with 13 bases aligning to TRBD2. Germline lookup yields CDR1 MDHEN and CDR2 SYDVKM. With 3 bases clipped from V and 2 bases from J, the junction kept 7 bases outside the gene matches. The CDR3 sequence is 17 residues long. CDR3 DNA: TGTGCCAGCAGTTTCGGACTAGCGGGAGAGGGGACCTACGAGCAGTACTTC. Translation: CASSFGLAGEGTYEQYF.

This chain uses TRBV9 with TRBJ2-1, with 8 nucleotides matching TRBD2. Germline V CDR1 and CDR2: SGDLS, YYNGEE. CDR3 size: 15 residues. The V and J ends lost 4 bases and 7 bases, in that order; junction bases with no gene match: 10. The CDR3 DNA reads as TGTGCCAGCAGCCATAACGAGCGGGAGCGAAATGAGCAGTTCTTC. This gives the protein CASSHNERERNEQFF.

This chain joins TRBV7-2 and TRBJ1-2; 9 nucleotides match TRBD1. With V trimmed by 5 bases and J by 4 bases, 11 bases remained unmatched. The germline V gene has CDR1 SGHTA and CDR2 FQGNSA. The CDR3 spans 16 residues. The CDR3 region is CASSPSGTGLIYGYTF. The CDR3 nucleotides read TGTGCCAGCAGCCCGTCCGGGACAGGGCTAATCTATGGCTACACCTTC.